This TCR beta chain was identified during a study of shared clonotypes between healthy human individuals (dated by TCRdb to 2018 to 2021). With respect to the entire study: A few men and two women, aged 18 to 49 years, made up the cohort. To estimate repertoire size and how much clonotypes are shared between individuals, the study performed deep sequencing of blood TCR repertoires from 4 to 6 healthy adults. Between about 0.9 and 9 billion PBMCs per donor were obtained by leukapheresis. To increase sequencing depth and limit assay-specific biases, TCR repertoire library preparation and sequencing were carried out by different laboratories using diverse techniques.

As to this clone: Its antigen remains unidentified. Within one base of it there is no much larger clone, and no base qualities were kept.

General study outcomes and caveats: The small number of donors limited the genetic and exposure-history diversity represented. Sampling was limited to blood, and TCR repertoires in tissue likely differ from TCR repertoires in blood. Pairwise subsampling led to the expectation that sequencing depth would affect the degree of clonotype sharing among donors.

Based on the germline V gene (reference sequence), the CDR1 and CDR2 sequences are MNHNY and SVGAGI. Measured from the cysteine to the phenylalanine, the CDR3 is 16 residues long. The DNA shown is the 48-base CDR3, in frame from base 1. Trimming removed 4 bases from V and 0 bases from J; the gene matches leave 4 bases unexplained. Using the deep immunoSEQ assay, multiplex PCR amplified TCR CDR3 regions from genomic DNA. Extracted genomic DNA from each cell subset was distributed evenly across all wells of several immunoSEQ 96-well plates, and each plate was treated as a replicate. Each replicate PCR for unsorted PBMC received 300 to 350 ng genomic DNA, equal to about 30,000 T cell genomes. Ten immunoSEQ deep assay plates were used to sequence the unsorted PBMC genomic DNA. Purified libraries were quantified with a Qubit 3.0 fluorometer, sized on a Bioanalyzer 2100, and re-quantified with the KAPA Library Quantification kit. Every immunoSEQ 96-well plate was sequenced on a dedicated single-read 150-cycle Illumina NextSeq 550 flow cell. Concerning the study's data processing: The immunoSEQ output contained only junctional sequences without quality scores, so filtering could not match that applied to full-length reads. Sequences were annotated with PyIR, a Python wrapper for IgBLAST v1.9, using IMGT germline references to assign V/J genes and CDR3. Any read was removed if the V/J assignment was weak (E-value above 1e-6), the CDR3 was missing, or the read contained stop codons, out-of-frame junctions, or ambiguous translated residues. A V3J clonotype was defined by an identical inferred V gene, J gene, and CDR3 amino acid sequence. Percentage overlap between repertoires was calculated by dividing the number of shared unique clonotypes by the size of the smaller repertoire. Three approaches were used to assess repertoire richness: RTK rarefaction, the Chao1 estimator, and Recon v2.1 estimates of unobserved clonotypes. TCRdb mirrors the immuneACCESS table, restricted to in-frame sequences. Some clones are absent from its copies; in checked studies, under half trace to an unresolved V gene, and the reason for the others is unknown. V and J calls and clone size are as listed in that table; D and trimming were resolved from the DNA. The table for this sample lists a few hundred thousand clones; around 77% of them were counted only once. The ten largest clones represent around 13% of the sample.

The donors were healthy, HIV-negative adults with no recently reported acute infections or vaccinations. Every donor was a Caucasian adult residing in Nashville, Tennessee, USA. For unsorted samples, some 90 million PBMCs were counted, and genomic DNA was extracted using the QIAamp DNA Blood Mini kit. Blood was obtained by leukapheresis, after which PBMCs were separated by Ficoll-Histopaque density gradient centrifugation and cryopreserved in liquid nitrogen vapor phase. This sequence was found in a woman aged 40 to 49 in good health. Some clones in this sample may be carry-over from other donors' samples. Specimen: PBMCs. This chain is built from TRBV6-6 and TRBJ1-5, and 9 junctional nucleotides match TRBD1. The DNA sequence is TGTGCCAGCAGTTCCCCGACAGGGGGTAGCAATCAGCCCCAGCATTTT. This gives the protein CASSSPTGGSNQPQHF.